These T cell receptor beta chains were read from a single sample in a study of HIV-infected children after antiretroviral therapy interruption. Via MiXCR, TCRdb re-called the 3' RACE reads, giving one row per CDR3 protein. The top ten clones hold approximately 1.2% of a sample with about 89,000 distinct CDR3 sequences, 6.9% of them seen once. Sequenced here: CD45RA+ CD4+ T cells from PBMCs, pooled from several time points, sampled from a donor given antiretroviral therapy, either interrupted or continuous. These receptors all come from a pool of human donors with HIV. The CDR3 runs from the conserved cysteine through the conserved F or W. Fields, in order: D gene, clone size, CDR3 length, J gene, V gene, CDR3 protein, CDR3 DNA. The D gene is left open where the match is weak. Clone size, where shown, is once, few, many, or a class for clones that have expanded.

d_gene: TRBD1
abundance: many
len: 14
j_gene: TRBJ1-2
v_gene: TRBV7-2
CDR3aa: CASSRVKGAFGYTF
CDR3nt: TGTGCCAGCAGCCGCGTGAAGGGGGCTTTTGGCTACACCTTC

d_gene: TRBD1
abundance: .
len: 13
j_gene: TRBJ1-5
v_gene: TRBV12-3/TRBV12-4
CDR3aa: CASSTTGTGPQHF
CDR3nt: TGTGCCAGCAGTACAACCGGGACAGGGCCCCAGCATTTT

d_gene: TRBD2
abundance: .
len: 16
j_gene: TRBJ2-3
v_gene: TRBV20-1
CDR3aa: CSASPRLAGGHGTQYF
CDR3nt: TGCAGTGCTAGCCCCCGACTAGCGGGGGGGCATGGTACGCAGTATTTT

d_gene: .
abundance: .
len: 12
j_gene: TRBJ1-2
v_gene: TRBV10-3
CDR3aa: CAISEESYGYTF
CDR3nt: TGTGCCATCAGTGAGGAGTCCTATGGCTACACCTTC

d_gene: TRBD1
abundance: many
len: 12
j_gene: TRBJ1-2
v_gene: TRBV12-3/TRBV12-4
CDR3aa: CASLRDRVGYTF
CDR3nt: TGTGCCAGCCTCCGGGACAGGGTAGGCTACACCTTC

d_gene: .
abundance: many
len: 14
j_gene: TRBJ2-3
v_gene: TRBV20-1
CDR3aa: CSANPGGSTDTQYF
CDR3nt: TGCAGTGCCAACCCTGGGGGGAGCACAGATACGCAGTATTTT

d_gene: .
abundance: many
len: 11
j_gene: TRBJ2-1
v_gene: TRBV20-1
CDR3aa: CSASPVREQFF
CDR3nt: TGCAGTGCTAGTCCGGTTCGGGAGCAGTTCTTC

d_gene: .
abundance: many
len: 13
j_gene: TRBJ2-1
v_gene: TRBV12-3/TRBV12-4
CDR3aa: CASSWGSGNEQFF
CDR3nt: TGTGCCAGCAGTTGGGGATCCGGAAATGAGCAGTTCTTC

d_gene: .
abundance: .
len: 16
j_gene: TRBJ1-2
v_gene: TRBV12-3/TRBV12-4
CDR3aa: CASSSRTGTVFYGYTF
CDR3nt: TGTGCCAGCAGTTCGCGGACCGGGACGGTTTTCTATGGCTACACCTTC

d_gene: .
abundance: many
len: 15
j_gene: TRBJ2-4
v_gene: TRBV10-3
CDR3aa: CAISESWQGKNIQYF
CDR3nt: TGTGCCATCAGTGAGTCGTGGCAGGGCAAAAACATTCAGTACTTC

d_gene: .
abundance: many
len: 12
j_gene: TRBJ2-5
v_gene: TRBV3-1
CDR3aa: CASSQFMETQYF
CDR3nt: TGTGCCAGCAGCCAATTCATGGAGACCCAGTACTTC

d_gene: TRBD2
abundance: many
len: 13
j_gene: TRBJ2-7
v_gene: TRBV6-2/TRBV6-3
CDR3aa: CASSSGGYRWWYF
CDR3nt: TGTGCCAGCAGTTCGGGGGGTTACCGTTGGTGGTACTTC

d_gene: .
abundance: many
len: 15
j_gene: TRBJ2-3
v_gene: TRBV2
CDR3aa: CASGREGAITDTQYF
CDR3nt: TGTGCCAGCGGTCGTGAAGGGGCCATCACAGATACGCAGTATTTT

d_gene: TRBD1
abundance: .
len: 16
j_gene: TRBJ2-1
v_gene: TRBV10-3
CDR3aa: CAISAQDRGSYNEQFF
CDR3nt: TGTGCCATCAGTGCTCAGGACAGGGGATCCTACAATGAGCAGTTCTTC

d_gene: TRBD1
abundance: .
len: 18
j_gene: TRBJ1-1
v_gene: TRBV11-2
CDR3aa: CASSAGQGRGSRNTEAFF
CDR3nt: TGTGCCAGCAGCGCGGGACAGGGAAGGGGGAGCCGGAACACTGAAGCTTTCTTT

d_gene: .
abundance: many
len: 14
j_gene: TRBJ1-5
v_gene: TRBV12-3/TRBV12-4
CDR3aa: CASTPGGSNQPQHF
CDR3nt: TGTGCCAGCACCCCGGGGGGGAGCAATCAGCCCCAGCATTTT

d_gene: .
abundance: many
len: 12
j_gene: TRBJ2-7
v_gene: TRBV20-1
CDR3aa: CSARAGPYEQYF
CDR3nt: TGCAGTGCTAGAGCAGGGCCCTACGAGCAGTACTTC

d_gene: .
abundance: many
len: 15
j_gene: TRBJ1-1
v_gene: TRBV29-1
CDR3aa: CSVLMLGFIDTEAFF
CDR3nt: TGCAGCGTCCTCATGCTGGGGTTTATTGACACTGAAGCTTTCTTT

d_gene: .
abundance: many
len: 14
j_gene: TRBJ2-7
v_gene: TRBV6-6
CDR3aa: CASSYSDSSYEQYF
CDR3nt: TGTGCCAGCAGCTACTCGGACAGCTCCTACGAGCAGTACTTC

d_gene: TRBD2
abundance: .
len: 15
j_gene: TRBJ2-4
v_gene: TRBV2
CDR3aa: CASSEGLAGGNIQYF
CDR3nt: TGTGCCAGCAGTGAAGGACTAGCGGGGGGGAACATTCAGTACTTC

d_gene: .
abundance: many
len: 14
j_gene: TRBJ2-5
v_gene: TRBV5-1
CDR3aa: CASSLVGHQETQYF
CDR3nt: TGCGCCAGCAGCTTGGTAGGGCACCAAGAGACCCAGTACTTC

d_gene: .
abundance: many
len: 12
j_gene: TRBJ2-7
v_gene: TRBV19
CDR3aa: CASSTTGNEQYF
CDR3nt: TGTGCCAGTAGTACCACAGGGAACGAGCAGTACTTC

d_gene: TRBD1
abundance: .
len: 13
j_gene: TRBJ1-2
v_gene: TRBV12-3/TRBV12-4
CDR3aa: CASTLDREDGYTF
CDR3nt: TGTGCCAGCACTCTTGACAGGGAGGATGGCTACACCTTC

d_gene: .
abundance: many
len: 14
j_gene: TRBJ1-5
v_gene: TRBV27
CDR3aa: CASSFPGPGQPQHF
CDR3nt: TGTGCCAGCAGTTTCCCAGGGCCGGGGCAGCCCCAGCATTTT

d_gene: TRBD2
abundance: once
len: 20
j_gene: TRBJ2-7
v_gene: TRBV12-3/TRBV12-4
CDR3aa: CASSVSTWTSGRFMPYEQYF
CDR3nt: TGTGCCAGCAGCGTCTCGACGTGGACTAGCGGGAGATTTATGCCCTACGAGCAGTACTTC

d_gene: .
abundance: few
len: 13
j_gene: TRBJ2-2
v_gene: TRBV19
CDR3aa: CASRPQGTGELFF
CDR3nt: TGTGCCAGTAGACCCCAGGGAACCGGGGAGCTGTTTTTT

d_gene: TRBD2
abundance: many
len: 17
j_gene: TRBJ2-1
v_gene: TRBV4-1
CDR3aa: CASSQVPGLGAMEEQFF
CDR3nt: TGCGCCAGCAGCCAGGTCCCGGGACTAGGGGCTATGGAGGAGCAGTTCTTC

d_gene: TRBD1
abundance: few
len: 14
j_gene: TRBJ2-5
v_gene: TRBV7-2
CDR3aa: CASSFGTGIETQYF
CDR3nt: TGTGCCAGCAGCTTTGGGACAGGGATAGAGACCCAGTACTTC

d_gene: TRBD1
abundance: many
len: 18
j_gene: TRBJ2-1
v_gene: TRBV7-9
CDR3aa: CASSSERSVQGPYNEQFF
CDR3nt: TGTGCCAGCAGCTCGGAAAGATCTGTACAGGGGCCATACAATGAGCAGTTCTTC

d_gene: .
abundance: few
len: 13
j_gene: TRBJ2-3
v_gene: TRBV9
CDR3aa: CASNKDWGDTQYF
CDR3nt: TGTGCCAGCAACAAGGATTGGGGAGATACGCAGTATTTT

d_gene: .
abundance: many
len: 18
j_gene: TRBJ2-7
v_gene: TRBV11-2
CDR3aa: CASSLGGSGPTEFYEQYF
CDR3nt: TGTGCCAGCAGCTTGGGGGGAAGCGGGCCAACCGAATTCTACGAGCAGTACTTC

d_gene: .
abundance: few
len: 14
j_gene: TRBJ1-1
v_gene: TRBV20-1
CDR3aa: CSARDRGRTNRAFF
CDR3nt: TGCAGTGCTAGAGATCGGGGCCGGACGAATAGGGCTTTCTTT

d_gene: TRBD2
abundance: .
len: 15
j_gene: TRBJ2-2
v_gene: TRBV10-3
CDR3aa: CATNEAGGVTGELFF
CDR3nt: TGTGCCACCAATGAAGCGGGGGGGGTCACCGGGGAGCTGTTTTTT

d_gene: TRBD2
abundance: many
len: 15
j_gene: TRBJ2-1
v_gene: TRBV28
CDR3aa: CASSFPGLGANEQFF
CDR3nt: TGTGCCAGCAGTTTCCCCGGACTAGGAGCGAATGAGCAGTTCTTC

d_gene: .
abundance: many
len: 14
j_gene: TRBJ1-1
v_gene: TRBV19
CDR3aa: CASRRDIINTEAFF
CDR3nt: TGTGCCAGCCGCCGGGACATAATAAACACTGAAGCTTTCTTT

d_gene: .
abundance: many
len: 13
j_gene: TRBJ2-3
v_gene: TRBV10-3
CDR3aa: CAIRRGNTDTQYF
CDR3nt: TGTGCCATCCGCCGCGGAAACACAGATACGCAGTATTTT

d_gene: .
abundance: many
len: 14
j_gene: TRBJ2-3
v_gene: TRBV5-1
CDR3aa: CASNPGTGTDTQYF
CDR3nt: TGCGCCAGCAACCCAGGGACTGGCACAGATACGCAGTATTTT